The rows below give T cell receptor beta chains drawn from one sample of a study of blood T cell repertoires in COVID-19. Profiled with immunoSEQ multiplex PCR; TCRdb holds only in-frame clones, not every one. The sample gives about 42,000 clones, roughly 80% of which show up once; over 25% is in the top ten. The specimen sequenced was peripheral blood. These TCRs come from a woman between 65 and 79 years old with acute or convalescent COVID-19. The CDR3 runs from the conserved cysteine through the conserved F or W. A D gene is named only where the DNA matches it firmly. Expanded clones get a size class; other rows say once, few or many, or leave the size out.

>TRBV30|.|TRBD2|TRBJ2-1
CAWSGLAGFNEQFF
TGTGCCTGGAGCGGACTAGCGGGATTTAATGAGCAGTTCTTC
>TRBV12-3/TRBV12-4|.|.|TRBJ1-4
CASSLSEKLFF
TGTGCCAGCAGTTTATCGGAAAAACTGTTTTTT
>TRBV24-1|once|TRBD2|TRBJ2-3
CATSDLPAGGIPDTQYF
TGTGCCACCAGTGATTTGCCAGCGGGAGGAATTCCCGATACGCAGTATTTT
>TRBV6-1|.|TRBD1|TRBJ2-5
CASSEPSGGNEETQYF
TGTGCCAGCAGTGAGCCATCAGGGGGAAATGAAGAGACCCAGTACTTC
>TRBV5-1|.|TRBD2|TRBJ2-3
CASSLASGRTDTQYF
TGCGCCAGCAGCCTGGCTAGCGGGAGGACAGATACGCAGTATTTT
>TRBV27|.|TRBD1|TRBJ1-5
CATREGQGNQPQHF
TGTGCCACCAGGGAGGGACAGGGGAATCAGCCCCAGCATTTT
>TRBV5-4|.|.|TRBJ1-3
CASSLVGQNSGNTIYF
TGTGCCAGCAGCTTGGTTGGACAGAACTCTGGAAACACCATATATTTT
>TRBV5-4|.|TRBD1|TRBJ1-4
CASSLMGTGPANEKLFF
TGTGCCAGCAGCTTGATGGGGACAGGGCCGGCTAATGAAAAACTGTTTTTT
>TRBV10-3|.|.|TRBJ1-2
CAISENGRFEGYTF
TGTGCCATCAGTGAGAACGGTCGTTTTGAAGGCTACACCTTC
>TRBV5-4|once|TRBD2|TRBJ2-1
CASSLLAGRGEQFF
TGTGCCAGCAGCTTGCTAGCGGGACGAGGAGAGCAGTTCTTC
>TRBV5-1|.|.|TRBJ2-2
CASSPQEDTELFF
TGCGCCAGCAGCCCGCAGGAGGATACGGAGCTGTTTTTT
>TRBV5-4|.|TRBD2|TRBJ2-1
CASSLKLAGGNEQFF
TGTGCCAGCAGCTTGAAACTAGCGGGGGGGAATGAGCAGTTCTTC
>TRBV29-1|.|.|TRBJ2-1
CSVGVGAYNEQFF
TGCAGCGTTGGGGTAGGGGCCTACAATGAGCAGTTCTTC
>TRBV29-1|.|TRBD2|TRBJ2-7
CSVGLAGNEQYF
TGCAGCGTTGGACTAGCGGGTAACGAGCAGTACTTC
>TRBV19|.|.|TRBJ1-5
CASSMIGQINNQPQHF
TGTGCCAGTAGTATGATCGGACAGATAAACAATCAGCCCCAGCATTTT
>TRBV2|.|.|TRBJ2-7
CASSPQGIDEQYF
TGTGCCAGCAGCCCACAGGGAATCGACGAGCAGTACTTC
>TRBV7-3|.|.|TRBJ2-7
CASSLNRTSYEQYF
TGTGCCAGCAGCTTAAACAGGACCTCCTACGAGCAGTACTTC
>TRBV4-3|.|.|TRBJ1-3
CASSQDVGATGNTIYF
TGCGCCAGCAGCCAAGATGTAGGGGCGACTGGAAACACCATATATTTT
>TRBV28|.|TRBD1|TRBJ2-7
CASRSTGTGRSRYEQYF
TGTGCCAGCAGATCCACCGGGACAGGGAGAAGTCGGTACGAGCAGTACTTC
>TRBV4-2|.|TRBD2|TRBJ2-3
CASSQAGTSGPDTQYF
TGTGCCAGCAGCCAGGCCGGGACTAGTGGGCCAGATACGCAGTATTTT
>TRBV4-3|.|.|TRBJ1-2
CASSETANYGYTF
TGCGCCAGCAGCGAAACAGCTAACTATGGCTACACCTTC
>TRBV19|few|.|TRBJ2-7
CASSLQITYEQYF
TGTGCCAGTAGTCTCCAGATTACCTACGAGCAGTACTTC
>TRBV3-1/TRBV3-2|once|.|TRBJ1-2
CASSPRAGINYGYTF
TGTGCCAGCAGCCCCCGGGCAGGGATTAACTATGGCTACACCTTC
>TRBV18|.|TRBD1|TRBJ1-2
CASSLSADRESYGYTF
TGTGCCAGCTCACTCTCGGCGGACAGGGAGAGCTATGGCTACACCTTC
>TRBV5-6|once|TRBD1|TRBJ1-5
CASSPGTGGNQPQHF
TGTGCCAGCAGCCCCGGGACAGGGGGTAATCAGCCCCAGCATTTT
>TRBV19|.|TRBD1|TRBJ1-1
CASGQGMNTEAFF
TGTGCCAGTGGACAGGGGATGAACACTGAAGCTTTCTTT
>TRBV9|.|.|TRBJ1-6
CASSLMGADNSPLHF
TGTGCCAGCAGCCTCATGGGGGCAGATAATTCACCCCTCCACTTT
>TRBV5-4|.|.|TRBJ1-2
CASSLAGGALGYGYTF
TGTGCCAGCAGCTTGGCGGGGGGCGCCTTAGGCTATGGCTACACCTTC
>TRBV5-5|.|TRBD1|TRBJ2-7
CASSLTGGPDEQYF
TGTGCCAGCAGCTTGACAGGGGGGCCCGACGAGCAGTACTTC
>TRBV7-2|.|TRBD1|TRBJ2-7
CASTFGQGIWEQYF
TGTGCCAGCACCTTCGGACAGGGGATTTGGGAGCAGTACTTC
>TRBV19|.|.|TRBJ1-5
CASTWAAKGGNQPQHF
TGTGCCAGTACATGGGCAGCCAAAGGAGGGAATCAGCCCCAGCATTTT
>TRBV19|.|.|TRBJ2-5
CASSMAGAQETQYF
TGTGCCAGTAGTATGGCGGGGGCCCAAGAGACCCAGTACTTC
>TRBV27|.|TRBD1|TRBJ1-3
CASSSGQVPSGNTIYF
TGTGCCAGCAGTAGCGGACAGGTCCCTTCTGGAAACACCATATATTTT
>TRBV24-1|.|.|TRBJ2-1
CATSDPPAGEQFF
TGTGCCACCAGTGACCCCCCTGCGGGGGAGCAGTTCTTC
>TRBV5-8|.|.|TRBJ2-3
CASSSGTDTQYF
TGTGCCAGCAGCTCAGGGACAGATACGCAGTATTTT
>TRBV20-1|.|.|TRBJ2-1
CSASSGQESYNEQFF
TGCAGTGCTAGTTCAGGACAAGAGTCCTACAATGAGCAGTTCTTC
>TRBV4-3|few|TRBD1|TRBJ1-1
CASSQADRDAEAFF
TGCGCCAGCAGCCAAGCGGACAGGGACGCTGAAGCTTTCTTT
>TRBV5-1|few|TRBD1|TRBJ1-6
CASRREQGDGSPLHF
TGCGCCAGCAGGCGGGAACAGGGGGACGGTTCACCCCTCCACTTT
>TRBV7-2|.|TRBD2|TRBJ2-3
CASSLDGGSTDTQYF
TGTGCCAGCAGCTTAGACGGGGGGAGCACAGATACGCAGTATTTT
>TRBV29-1|once|TRBD1|TRBJ2-7
CSVAGQGNEQYF
TGCAGCGTTGCGGGACAGGGAAACGAGCAGTACTTC
>TRBV27|.|TRBD1|TRBJ1-6
CASSPTGQGNSPLHF
TGTGCCAGCAGTCCGACGGGACAGGGGAATTCACCCCTCCACTTT
>TRBV5-4|.|.|TRBJ1-1
CASSRGGQNTEAFF
TGTGCCAGCAGCCGAGGCGGACAGAACACTGAAGCTTTCTTT